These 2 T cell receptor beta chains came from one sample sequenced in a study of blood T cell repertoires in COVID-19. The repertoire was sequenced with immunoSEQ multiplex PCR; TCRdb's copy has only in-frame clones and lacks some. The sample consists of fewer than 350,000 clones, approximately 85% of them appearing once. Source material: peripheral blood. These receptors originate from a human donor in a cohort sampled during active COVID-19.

The CDR3 sequence: CASSRTGASGNTIYF. CDR3 DNA: TGTGCCAGCAGCCGGACAGGGGCGTCTGGAAACACCATATATTTT. The J gene is TRBJ1-3, the V gene TRBV11-2, with TRBD1 matching over 9 bases. V lost 5 bases to trimming and J lost 1 base; unmatched junction nucleotides: 3. The CDR3 has 15 amino acids. Germline lookup yields CDR1 SGHAT and CDR2 FQNNGV.

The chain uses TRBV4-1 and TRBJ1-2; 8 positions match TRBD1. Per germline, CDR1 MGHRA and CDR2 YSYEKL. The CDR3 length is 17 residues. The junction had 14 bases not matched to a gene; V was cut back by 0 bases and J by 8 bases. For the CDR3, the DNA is TGCGCCAGCAGCCAAGATCCCAAAGGGACAGGCGTGGAAGGCTACACCTTC. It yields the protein CASSQDPKGTGVEGYTF.